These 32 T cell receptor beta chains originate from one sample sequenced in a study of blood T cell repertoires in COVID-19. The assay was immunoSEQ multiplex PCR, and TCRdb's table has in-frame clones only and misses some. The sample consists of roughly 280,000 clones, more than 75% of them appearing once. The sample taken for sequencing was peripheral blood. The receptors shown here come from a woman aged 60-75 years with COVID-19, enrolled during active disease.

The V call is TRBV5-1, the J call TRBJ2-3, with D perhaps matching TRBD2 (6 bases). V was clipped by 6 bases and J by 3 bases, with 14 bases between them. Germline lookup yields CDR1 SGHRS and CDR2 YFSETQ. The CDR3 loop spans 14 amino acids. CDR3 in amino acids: CASTRDSGTDTQYF. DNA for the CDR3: TGCGCCAGCACGAGGGACTCCGGGACAGATACGCAGTATTTT.

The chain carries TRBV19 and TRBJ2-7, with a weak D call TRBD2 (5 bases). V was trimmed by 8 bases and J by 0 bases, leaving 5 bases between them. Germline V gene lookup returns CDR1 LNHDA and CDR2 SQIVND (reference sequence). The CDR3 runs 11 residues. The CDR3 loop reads CASGSSYEQYF. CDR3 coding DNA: TGTGCCAGTGGGAGCTCCTACGAGCAGTACTTC.

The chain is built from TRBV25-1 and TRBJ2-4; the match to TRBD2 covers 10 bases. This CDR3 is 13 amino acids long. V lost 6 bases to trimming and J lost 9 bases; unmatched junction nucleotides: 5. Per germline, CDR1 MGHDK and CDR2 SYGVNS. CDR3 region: CASSLAGVSIQYF. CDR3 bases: TGTGCCAGCAGCCTAGCGGGAGTGAGCATTCAGTACTTC.

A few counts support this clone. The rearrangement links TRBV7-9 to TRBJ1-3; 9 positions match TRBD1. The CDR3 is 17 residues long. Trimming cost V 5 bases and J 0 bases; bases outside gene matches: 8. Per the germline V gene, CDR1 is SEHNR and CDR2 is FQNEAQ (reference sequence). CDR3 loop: CASSQRQGGSSGNTIYF. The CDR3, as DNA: TGTGCCAGCAGCCAAAGACAGGGGGGGAGCTCTGGAAACACCATATATTTT. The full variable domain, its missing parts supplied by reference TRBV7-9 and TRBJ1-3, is DTGVSQNPRHKITKRGQNVTFRCDPISEHNRLYWYRQTLGQGPEFLTYFQNEAQLEKSRLLSDRFSAERPKGSFSTLEIQRTEQGDSAMYLCASSQRQGGSSGNTIYFGEGSWLTVV.

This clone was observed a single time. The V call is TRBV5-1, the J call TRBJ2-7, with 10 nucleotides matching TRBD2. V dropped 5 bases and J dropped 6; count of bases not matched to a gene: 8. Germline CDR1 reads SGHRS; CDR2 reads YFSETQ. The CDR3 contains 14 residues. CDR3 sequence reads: CASSASGRAAEQYF. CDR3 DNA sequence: TGCGCCAGCAGTGCCAGCGGGAGGGCCGCCGAGCAGTACTTC.

The CDR3 protein is CASSQEVAGGRNEQFF. The CDR3 DNA reads TGCGCCAGCAGCCAAGAGGTGGCGGGAGGTCGCAATGAGCAGTTCTTC. This chain connects TRBV4-3 to TRBJ2-1; 8 bases are shared with TRBD2. The CDR3 is made up of 16 amino acids. Germline CDR1 and CDR2: LGHNA and YSLEER. V was pared by 0 bases and J by 6 bases, with 7 bases of the junction left unmatched.

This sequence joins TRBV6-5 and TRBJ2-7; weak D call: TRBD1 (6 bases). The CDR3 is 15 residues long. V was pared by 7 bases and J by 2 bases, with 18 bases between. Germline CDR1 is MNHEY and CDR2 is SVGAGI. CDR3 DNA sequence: TGTGCCAGCACTAGATCTGGGGGCAGGACCTACGAGCAGTACTTC. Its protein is CASTRSGGRTYEQYF.

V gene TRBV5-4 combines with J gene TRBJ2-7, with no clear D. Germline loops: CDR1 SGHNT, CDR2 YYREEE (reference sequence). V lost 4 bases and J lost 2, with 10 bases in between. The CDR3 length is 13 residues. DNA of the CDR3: TGTGCCAGCAGCCTCAGAGGTCCCTACGAGCAGTACTTC. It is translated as CASSLRGPYEQYF.

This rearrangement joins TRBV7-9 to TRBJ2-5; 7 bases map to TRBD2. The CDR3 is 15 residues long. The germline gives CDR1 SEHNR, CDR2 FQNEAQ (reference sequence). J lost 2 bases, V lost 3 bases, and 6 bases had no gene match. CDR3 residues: CASSFTGGIQETQYF. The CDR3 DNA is TGTGCCAGCAGCTTCACCGGGGGGATACAAGAGACCCAGTACTTC.

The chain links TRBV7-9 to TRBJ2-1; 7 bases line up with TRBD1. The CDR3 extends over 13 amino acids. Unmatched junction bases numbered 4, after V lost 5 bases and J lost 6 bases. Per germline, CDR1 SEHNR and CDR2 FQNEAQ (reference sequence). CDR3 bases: TGTGCCAGCAGCCATGACAGGGCCAATGAGCAGTTCTTC. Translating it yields CASSHDRANEQFF. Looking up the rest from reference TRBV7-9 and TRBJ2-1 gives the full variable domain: DTGVSQNPRHKITKRGQNVTFRCDPISEHNRLYWYRQTLGQGPEFLTYFQNEAQLEKSRLLSDRFSAERPKGSFSTLEIQRTEQGDSAMYLCASSHDRANEQFFGPGTRLTVL.

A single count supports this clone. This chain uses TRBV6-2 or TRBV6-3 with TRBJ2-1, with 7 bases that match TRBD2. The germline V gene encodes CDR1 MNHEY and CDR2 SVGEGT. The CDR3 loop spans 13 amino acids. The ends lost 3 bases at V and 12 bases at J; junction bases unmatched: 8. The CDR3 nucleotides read TGTGCCAGCAGTTATGTGGCGGGAGTAGGGCAGTTCTTC. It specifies CASSYVAGVGQFF.

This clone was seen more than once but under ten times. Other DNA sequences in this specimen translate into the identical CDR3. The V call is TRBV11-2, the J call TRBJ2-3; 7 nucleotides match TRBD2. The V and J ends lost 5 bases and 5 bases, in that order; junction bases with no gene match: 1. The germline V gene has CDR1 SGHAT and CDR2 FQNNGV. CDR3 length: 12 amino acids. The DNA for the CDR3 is TGTGCCAGCAGCCCGGGAGGAGATACGCAGTATTTT. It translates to CASSPGGDTQYF.

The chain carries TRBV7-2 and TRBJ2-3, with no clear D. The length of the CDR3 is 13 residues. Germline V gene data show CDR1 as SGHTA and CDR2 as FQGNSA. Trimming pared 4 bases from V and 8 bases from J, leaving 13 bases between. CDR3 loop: CASSSYYPGTQYF. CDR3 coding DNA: TGTGCCAGCAGCTCGTACTACCCCGGTACGCAGTATTTT.

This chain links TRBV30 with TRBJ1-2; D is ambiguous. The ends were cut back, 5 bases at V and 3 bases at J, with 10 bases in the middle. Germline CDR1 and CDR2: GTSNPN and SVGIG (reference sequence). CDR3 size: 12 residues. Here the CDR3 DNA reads TGTGCCTGGGGGGAGGAGGACTATGGCTACACCTTC. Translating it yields CAWGEEDYGYTF.

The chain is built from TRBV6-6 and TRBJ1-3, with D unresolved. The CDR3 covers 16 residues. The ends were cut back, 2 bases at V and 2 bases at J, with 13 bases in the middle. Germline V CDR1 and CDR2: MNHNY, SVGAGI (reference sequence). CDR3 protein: CASSYNRPLAGNTIYF. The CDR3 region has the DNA TGTGCCAGCAGTTACAACAGACCTTTGGCTGGAAACACCATATATTTT.

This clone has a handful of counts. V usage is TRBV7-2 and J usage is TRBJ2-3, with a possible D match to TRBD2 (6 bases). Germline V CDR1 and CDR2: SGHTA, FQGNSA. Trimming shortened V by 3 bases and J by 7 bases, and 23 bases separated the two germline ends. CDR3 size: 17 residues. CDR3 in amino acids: CASSFFSTRGVGNTQYF. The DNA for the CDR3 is TGTGCCAGCAGCTTTTTCTCCACGCGGGGTGTAGGCAATACGCAGTATTTT.

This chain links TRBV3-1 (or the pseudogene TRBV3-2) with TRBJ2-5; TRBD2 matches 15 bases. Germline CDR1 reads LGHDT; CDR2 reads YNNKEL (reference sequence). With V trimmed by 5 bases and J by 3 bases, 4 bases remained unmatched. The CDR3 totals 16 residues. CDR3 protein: CASSLRTSGREETQYF. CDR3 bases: TGTGCCAGCAGCTTACGGACTAGCGGGAGGGAAGAGACCCAGTACTTC.

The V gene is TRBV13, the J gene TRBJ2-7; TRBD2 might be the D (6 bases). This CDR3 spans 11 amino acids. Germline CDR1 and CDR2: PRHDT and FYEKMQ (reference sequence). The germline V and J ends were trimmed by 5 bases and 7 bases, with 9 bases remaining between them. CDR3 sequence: CASSDREEQYF. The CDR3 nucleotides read TGTGCCAGCAGCGACCGGGAGGAGCAGTACTTC.

Here the CDR3 DNA reads TGTGCCAGCAGCTTACGAGAGAACACCGGGGAGCTGTTTTTT. It specifies CASSLRENTGELFF. The chain combines TRBV11-3 with TRBJ2-2; the D is unclear. The CDR3 length is 14 residues. Germline V gene data show CDR1 as SGHNT and CDR2 as YENEEA. V lost 2 bases to trimming and J lost 1 base, with 5 bases between them.

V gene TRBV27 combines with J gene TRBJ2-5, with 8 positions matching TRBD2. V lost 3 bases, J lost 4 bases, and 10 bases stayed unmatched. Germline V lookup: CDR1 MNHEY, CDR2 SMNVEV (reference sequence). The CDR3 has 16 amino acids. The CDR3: CASSFSTGTRGETQYF. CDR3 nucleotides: TGTGCCAGCAGTTTCTCCACCGGGACTAGAGGAGAGACCCAGTACTTC.

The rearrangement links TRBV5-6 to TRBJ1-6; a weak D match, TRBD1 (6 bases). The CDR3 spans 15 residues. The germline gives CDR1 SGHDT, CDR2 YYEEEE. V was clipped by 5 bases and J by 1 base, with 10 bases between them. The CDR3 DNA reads TGTGCCAGCAGGCATACAGGGTCCTATAATTCACCCCTCCACTTT. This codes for CASRHTGSYNSPLHF.

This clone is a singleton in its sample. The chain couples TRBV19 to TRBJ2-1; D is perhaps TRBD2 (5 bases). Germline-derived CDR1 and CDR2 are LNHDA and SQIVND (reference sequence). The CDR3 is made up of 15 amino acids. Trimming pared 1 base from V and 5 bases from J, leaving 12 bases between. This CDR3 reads CASSIAEVPHNEQFF. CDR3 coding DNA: TGTGCCAGTAGTATAGCGGAGGTCCCCCACAATGAGCAGTTCTTC.

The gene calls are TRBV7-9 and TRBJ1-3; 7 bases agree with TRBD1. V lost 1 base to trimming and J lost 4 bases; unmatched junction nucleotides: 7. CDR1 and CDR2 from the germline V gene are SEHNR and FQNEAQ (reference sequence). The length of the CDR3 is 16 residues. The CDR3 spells CASSLVFQGEGNTIYF. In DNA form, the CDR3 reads TGTGCCAGCAGCTTAGTATTCCAGGGGGAAGGAAACACCATATATTTT.

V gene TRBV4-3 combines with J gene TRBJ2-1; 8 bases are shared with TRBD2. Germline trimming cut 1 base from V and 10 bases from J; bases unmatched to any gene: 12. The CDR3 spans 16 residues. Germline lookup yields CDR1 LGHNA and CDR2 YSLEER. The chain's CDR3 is CASSQAVAGPQGEQFF. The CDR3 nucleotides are TGCGCCAGCAGCCAAGCGGTAGCGGGACCTCAAGGGGAGCAGTTCTTC.

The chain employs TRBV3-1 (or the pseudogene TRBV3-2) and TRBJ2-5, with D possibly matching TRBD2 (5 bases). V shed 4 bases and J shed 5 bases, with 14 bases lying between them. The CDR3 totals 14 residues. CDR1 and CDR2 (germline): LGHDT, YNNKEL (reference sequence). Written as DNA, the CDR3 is TGTGCCAGCAGCCGGCCAGAGGGCGAGGAGACCCAGTACTTC. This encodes CASSRPEGEETQYF.

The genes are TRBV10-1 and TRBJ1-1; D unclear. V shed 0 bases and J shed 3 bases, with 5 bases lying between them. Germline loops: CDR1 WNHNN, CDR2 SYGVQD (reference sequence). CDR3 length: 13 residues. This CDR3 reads CASSESGDTEAFF. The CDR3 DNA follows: TGCGCCAGCAGTGAGTCTGGAGACACTGAAGCTTTCTTT.

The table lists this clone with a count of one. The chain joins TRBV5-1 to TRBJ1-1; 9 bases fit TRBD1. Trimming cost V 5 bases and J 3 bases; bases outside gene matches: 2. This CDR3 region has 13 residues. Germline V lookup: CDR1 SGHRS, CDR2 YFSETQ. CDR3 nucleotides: TGCGCCAGCAGAGGACAGGGGTACACTGAAGCTTTCTTT. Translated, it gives CASRGQGYTEAFF.

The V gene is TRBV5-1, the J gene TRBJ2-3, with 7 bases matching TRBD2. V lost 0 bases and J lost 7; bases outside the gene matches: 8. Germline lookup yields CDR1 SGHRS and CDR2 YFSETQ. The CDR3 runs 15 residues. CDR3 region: CASSLDARETNTQYF. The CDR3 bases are TGCGCCAGCAGCTTGGATGCGCGGGAGACTAATACGCAGTATTTT.

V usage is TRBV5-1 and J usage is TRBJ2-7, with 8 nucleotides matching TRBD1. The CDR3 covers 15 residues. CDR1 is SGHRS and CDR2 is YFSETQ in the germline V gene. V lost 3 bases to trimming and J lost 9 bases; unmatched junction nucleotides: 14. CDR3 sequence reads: CASSSNTRDRNGQYF. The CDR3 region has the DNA TGCGCCAGCAGCTCTAATACCCGGGACAGGAACGGGCAGTACTTC.

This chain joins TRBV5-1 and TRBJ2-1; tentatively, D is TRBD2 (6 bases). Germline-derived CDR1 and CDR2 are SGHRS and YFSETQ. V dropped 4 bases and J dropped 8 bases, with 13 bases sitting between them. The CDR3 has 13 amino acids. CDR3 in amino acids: CASSKEGLDEQFF. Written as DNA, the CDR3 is TGCGCCAGCAGCAAGGAGGGTTTGGATGAGCAGTTCTTC.

The CDR3 bases are TGTGCCAGCAGAAGGACTCAAGAGACCCAGTACTTC. Protein product: CASRRTQETQYF. The chain is built from TRBV6-6 and TRBJ2-5; tentative D call: TRBD2 (5 bases). V lost 6 bases to trimming and J lost 2 bases, with 7 bases between them. The CDR3 runs 12 residues. The germline V gene encodes CDR1 MNHNY and CDR2 SVGAGI (reference sequence).

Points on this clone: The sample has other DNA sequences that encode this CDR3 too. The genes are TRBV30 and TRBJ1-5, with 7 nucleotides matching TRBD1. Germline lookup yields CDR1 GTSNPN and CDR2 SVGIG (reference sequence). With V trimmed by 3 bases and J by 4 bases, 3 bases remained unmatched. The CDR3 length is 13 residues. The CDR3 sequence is CAWSQQGNQPQHF. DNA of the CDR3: TGTGCCTGGAGCCAACAGGGGAATCAGCCCCAGCATTTT.